The 7 T cell receptor beta chains below were found in one sample sequenced in a study of beta chain features in type 1 diabetes. The study reverse transcribed the entire isolated RNA, so it sequenced expressed TCRB transcripts. Sequenced by immunoSEQ multiplex PCR; TCRdb stores in-frame clones only, minus some. The top ten clones hold approximately 4% of a sample with under 300,000 clones, less than 35% of them seen once. Sequencing was done on a sample of central memory CD4+ T cells from blood. The receptors derive from a man aged 25 to 45 in good health.

This clone has just a few counts. V is TRBV30 and J is TRBJ2-7; D remains ambiguous. CDR1 and CDR2 from the germline V gene are GTSNPN and SVGIG (reference sequence). Trimming cost V 4 bases and J 2 bases, with 6 bases left between them. The CDR3 contains 11 residues. The CDR3 sequence is CAWKMAYEQYF. CDR3 DNA: TGTGCCTGGAAAATGGCCTACGAGCAGTACTTC. The whole variable domain, remainder taken from reference TRBV30 and TRBJ2-7, is SQTIHQWPATLVQPVGSPLSLECTVEGTSNPNLYWYRQAAGRGLQLLFYSVGIGQISSEVPQNLSASRPQDRQFILSSKKLLLSDSGFYLCAWKMAYEQYFGPGTRLTVT.

The chain is built from TRBV5-4 and TRBJ1-1, with D possibly TRBD1 on 6 matching bases. In germline, CDR1 is SGHNT, CDR2 YYREEE (reference sequence). V was cut by 5 bases and J by 6 bases, with 14 bases left in between. The CDR3 is 13 residues long. Here the CDR3 reads CASSTTGIPEAFF. DNA for the CDR3: TGTGCCAGCAGTACAACAGGGATCCCTGAAGCTTTCTTT.

This clone was counted between two and nine times. This chain joins TRBV29-1 and TRBJ2-1, with 9 positions matching TRBD2. The CDR3 loop spans 15 amino acids. In germline, CDR1 is SQVTM, CDR2 ANQGSEA. J was trimmed by 5 bases and V by 3 bases; bases with no gene match: 8. CDR3 amino acids: CSVDSVLAGNNEQFF. DNA for the CDR3: TGCAGCGTTGACAGTGTTCTAGCGGGAAACAATGAGCAGTTCTTC.

This clone showed up just a few times. The V and J genes are TRBV18 and TRBJ1-2, with D hard to call. Trimming removed 3 bases from V and 3 bases from J, with 8 bases in between. CDR3 length: 13 amino acids. Germline V gene sequence: CDR1 KGHSH, CDR2 LQKENI. Here the CDR3 reads CASSPGKDYGYTF. The CDR3, as DNA: TGTGCCAGCTCACCGGGAAAGGACTATGGCTACACCTTC.

This clone was counted a few times. The chain carries TRBV19 and TRBJ2-3, with TRBD2 matching over 11 bases. V was pared by 2 bases and J by 2 bases, with 3 bases of the junction left unmatched. Germline assignment: CDR1 LNHDA and CDR2 SQIVND (reference sequence). The CDR3 loop spans 16 amino acids. The CDR3: CASSIPSGRTTDTQYF. DNA of the CDR3: TGTGCCAGTAGTATACCTAGCGGGAGGACCACAGATACGCAGTATTTT.

Remarks on this clone: The same CDR3 is also encoded by other DNA sequences in this sample. This chain links TRBV30 with TRBJ2-3, with D maybe TRBD2 (7 bases). V dropped 1 base and J dropped 4 bases, with 9 bases sitting between them. The germline V gene has CDR1 GTSNPN and CDR2 SVGIG (reference sequence). The CDR3 is 13 residues long. CDR3: CAWSGGGPDTQYF. The CDR3 coding sequence is TGTGCCTGGAGTGGGGGGGGGCCAGATACGCAGTATTTT.

The chain joins TRBV20-1 to TRBJ2-1; the D is unclear. The V end lost 5 bases, the J end lost 1 base, and 3 bases lay between the germline ends. The germline V gene has CDR1 DFQATT and CDR2 SNEGSKA (reference sequence). This CDR3 spans 11 amino acids. This chain's CDR3 is CSAPSYNEQFF. DNA of the CDR3: TGCAGTGCTCCATCCTACAATGAGCAGTTCTTC.